Listed here is a single TCR beta chain. The final CDR3 position lacks the conserved phenylalanine or tryptophan, pointing to a likely read error. Because the CDR3's place on the DNA is in doubt, the DNA is left out and the CDR3 is given as listed by TCRdb. The germline V gene has CDR1 LGHNA and CDR2 YSLEER. The CDR3 has 15 residues if both end residues are counted. The sample comes from a study of human T cells and chemical hapten exposure. Regarding time point: pre-sensitization, week 0. The sample's treatment: therapeutic diphenylcyclopropenone sensitization with weekly scalp DPC. Sample donors consisted of patients with alopecia, aged 18 to 70 years, who were suitable for DPC. The library attached unique molecular identifiers to individual cDNA molecules. In the original analysis: Individual samples carried between about 23,224 and 750,000 TCRs, with 95,638 as the median. TCRdb re-analysed the RACE reads in MiXCR, keeping a single row per CDR3 protein. The V and J calls, along with clone size, are taken from TCRdb and not from the paper's own processing. This sample carries 200,000 to 300,000 distinct CDR3 sequences, approximately 8.6% of them seen once, and the ten largest clones take about 2.1%.

The clonotype was recovered from a woman aged 40 to 49 with alopecia areata. Some clones in this sample may be carry-over from other donors' samples. The sequencing here drew on whole blood, taken in connection with sensitization to the hapten diphenylcyclopropenone (DPC). The J gene is TRBJ2-7, the V gene TRBV4-3; no check of the table's D call, TRBD1, against the DNA was made. CDR3 protein: CASSQKKEGHPPGFL.